These 14 T cell receptor beta chains share one sample of origin, sequenced in a study of T cells of healthy individuals. TCRdb passed the 5' RACE reads through MiXCR, listing each CDR3 protein once. The table records over 95,000 distinct CDR3 sequences, about 16% of them present only once. These receptors were taken from a human donor in good health.

This sequence joins TRBV6-2 or TRBV6-3 and TRBJ2-5; 11 bases match TRBD2. J gave up 5 bases and V 5 bases, and 10 bases lay outside the gene matches. The CDR3 length is 16 residues. Looked up from germline, CDR1 is MNHEY and CDR2 is SVGEGT. In DNA, the CDR3 is TGTGCCAGCAGTAACGGACATAGCGGGGGGGGGGAGACCCAGTACTTC. Translated: CASSNGHSGGGETQYF.

This clonotype was counted at least ten times. This chain links TRBV3-1 with TRBJ1-2; 7 nucleotides align to TRBD1. The junction had 4 bases not matched to a gene; V was cut back by 3 bases and J by 3 bases. Per germline, CDR1 LGHDT and CDR2 YNNKEL (reference sequence). This CDR3 contains 14 residues. This CDR3 is CASSHFQGDYGYTF. The DNA for the CDR3 is TGTGCCAGCAGCCACTTTCAGGGGGACTATGGCTACACCTTC.

This sequence joins TRBV12-3 or TRBV12-4 and TRBJ2-7; 9 nucleotides align to TRBD2. CDR3 length equals 13 residues. With 5 bases clipped from V and 5 bases from J, the junction kept 4 bases outside the gene matches. The CDR3 region is CASSVSGSNEQYF. The CDR3 nucleotides are TGTGCCAGCAGTGTTAGCGGGAGCAACGAGCAGTACTTC.

V and J are TRBV12-3 or TRBV12-4 and TRBJ1-2, with D possibly being TRBD1 (6 bases). V lost 2 bases to trimming and J lost 5 bases, with 12 bases between them. This CDR3 has 14 residues. CDR3 amino acids: CASSLTTGLYGYTF. The CDR3 coding sequence is TGTGCCAGCAGTTTAACGACAGGATTATATGGCTACACCTTC.

The V and J genes are TRBV4-1 and TRBJ1-5; D is unresolved. Germline V lookup: CDR1 MGHRA, CDR2 YSYEKL. The V end was cut by 0 bases, the J end by 0 bases, with 12 bases between. There are 17 residues in the CDR3. CDR3 sequence reads: CASSQDPGAYSNQPQHF. DNA of the CDR3: TGCGCCAGCAGCCAAGATCCAGGCGCCTATAGCAATCAGCCCCAGCATTTT.

The sample holds many counts of this clonotype. The chain recombines TRBV20-1 with TRBJ2-3; unclear D gene. The germline CDR1 and CDR2 sequences are DFQATT and SNEGSKA (reference sequence). The V and J ends lost 1 base and 1 base respectively, with 27 bases between them. CDR3 length: 20 residues. The CDR3 here is CSARVRNEITTVSRTDTQYF. CDR3 DNA: TGCAGTGCTAGAGTACGGAACGAGATCACCACCGTTAGTCGCACAGATACGCAGTATTTT.

This clonotype was observed a few times. The rearrangement uses TRBV12-3 or TRBV12-4 and TRBJ1-2; maybe TRBD1 (6 bases). CDR3 length: 13 amino acids. V lost 6 bases to trimming and J lost 4 bases, with 12 bases between them. In nucleotides, the CDR3 is TGTGCCAGCAGCATGGGGGGGCTCTATGGCTACACCTTC. Translation gives CASSMGGLYGYTF.

This clonotype was counted only a few times. This chain connects TRBV27 to TRBJ2-7; 11 bases are shared with TRBD1. CDR3 size: 15 residues. The V gene's germline CDR1 is MNHEY and CDR2 SMNVEV (reference sequence). The V and J ends lost 7 bases and 3 bases, in that order; junction bases with no gene match: 8. The CDR3 sequence: CASKIRDRGVYEQYF. The CDR3 DNA sequence: TGTGCCAGCAAGATCCGGGACAGGGGGGTCTACGAGCAGTACTTC.

This clonotype appeared a few times. The rearrangement uses TRBV2 and TRBJ1-4; TRBD1 is a possible D gene (5 bases). This CDR3 contains 16 residues. CDR1 and CDR2 from the germline V gene are SNHLY and FYNNEI. V lost 4 bases and J lost 3, with 15 bases in between. DNA of the CDR3: TGTGCCAGCAGTGCGGGCCCAGGGCTCGCTAATGAAAAACTGTTTTTT. This gives the protein CASSAGPGLANEKLFF.

This clonotype was observed a handful of times. This sequence joins TRBV6-2 or TRBV6-3 and TRBJ2-7, with TRBD2 identical over 10 bases. Unmatched junction bases numbered 8, after V lost 4 bases and J lost 2 bases. This CDR3 contains 16 residues. Germline CDR1 MNHEY, CDR2 SVGEGT. This CDR3 reads CASSFRTSGNTYEQYF. The CDR3 DNA reads TGTGCCAGCAGTTTCCGGACTAGCGGAAATACCTACGAGCAGTACTTC.

The table lists this clonotype with a few counts. The V call is TRBV18, the J call TRBJ1-2; D gene ambiguous. There are 17 residues in the CDR3. Trimming took 3 bases from V and 8 from J, leaving 25 bases between them. The V gene's germline CDR1 is KGHSH and CDR2 LQKENI. Here the CDR3 reads CASSPSVSLFKREGYTF. The CDR3 nucleotides read TGTGCCAGCTCACCTTCGGTCAGTCTGTTCAAGAGAGAGGGCTACACCTTC.

Regarding this clonotype: Since a much larger clone is just one base distant, this may be a read error. The V call is TRBV7-3, the J call TRBJ2-3; 11 positions match TRBD2. Germline CDR1 reads SGHTA; CDR2 reads FQGTGA. With 5 bases clipped from V and 4 bases from J, the junction kept 5 bases outside the gene matches. This CDR3 comprises 15 residues. Written as DNA, the CDR3 is TGTGCCAGCAGCGTAGCGGGAGGGCCATCAGATACGCAGTATTTT. Translating gives CASSVAGGPSDTQYF.

A remark on this clonotype: It may be a read error: a sequence one base away is much more abundant. The gene calls are TRBV2 and TRBJ1-1, with 11 bases lining up with TRBD1. V shed 4 bases and J 1 base; nucleotides not matched to a gene: 5. CDR1 and CDR2 from the germline V gene are SNHLY and FYNNEI. The CDR3 extends over 16 amino acids. The CDR3 loop is CASSVGTGGQNTEAFF. CDR3 DNA: TGTGCCAGCAGTGTCGGGACAGGGGGTCAGAACACTGAAGCTTTCTTT.

This chain connects TRBV28 to TRBJ1-5, with D possibly being TRBD1 (6 bases). This CDR3 has 17 amino acids. Trimming cost V 5 bases and J 12 bases, with 29 bases left between them. Germline loops: CDR1 MDHEN, CDR2 SYDVKM. CDR3 in DNA: TGTGCCAGCAGTCGGGGACTTAGGGACAACCCGTTCAATTTCCAGCATTTT. It yields the protein CASSRGLRDNPFNFQHF.